Shown below are 17 T cell receptor beta chains from a single sample sequenced in a study of blood T cell repertoires in COVID-19. Profiled with immunoSEQ multiplex PCR; TCRdb holds only in-frame clones, not every one. The table lists tens of thousands of clones, approximately 83% of them singletons, with about 1.2% in the top ten. The sample consisted of peripheral blood. These receptors were obtained from a man between 35 and 55 years old with acute or convalescent COVID-19.

This clone was seen a handful of times. The chain recombines TRBV27 with TRBJ1-4; tentative D call: TRBD1 (5 bases). The CDR3 runs 19 residues. The V gene's germline CDR1 is MNHEY and CDR2 SMNVEV (reference sequence). V dropped 1 base and J dropped 0 bases, with 18 bases sitting between them. The CDR3 here is CASSLYPPDTYATNEKLFF. As DNA, the CDR3 is TGTGCCAGCAGTTTATATCCCCCGGACACCTATGCAACTAATGAAAAACTGTTTTTT.

This clone came up a few times. The chain combines TRBV28 with TRBJ2-5; TRBD1 might be the D (6 bases). Germline lookup yields CDR1 MDHEN and CDR2 SYDVKM. Trimming pared 5 bases from V and 1 base from J, leaving 11 bases between. This CDR3 has 14 amino acids. CDR3 bases: TGTGCCAGCAGTCCTACAGGGTTCCAAGAGACCCAGTACTTC. Amino acid sequence: CASSPTGFQETQYF.

This clone was seen a few times. This chain's CDR3 is CASSTKDRGYEQYF. The DNA for the CDR3 is TGTGCCAGCAGTACCAAGGACAGGGGCTACGAGCAGTACTTC. The V call is TRBV27, the J call TRBJ2-7, with 9 bases fitting TRBD1. Per germline, CDR1 MNHEY and CDR2 SMNVEV (reference sequence). CDR3 size: 14 residues. V lost 5 bases, J lost 3 bases, and 5 bases stayed unmatched.

The count of this clone is one. The chain recombines TRBV5-1 with TRBJ2-5; 14 nucleotides line up with TRBD2. V lost 0 bases, J lost 2 bases, and 3 bases stayed unmatched. This CDR3 is 17 amino acids long. Germline CDR1 reads SGHRS; CDR2 reads YFSETQ. CDR3 nucleotides: TGCGCCAGCAGCTTGGCCGGACTAGCGGGGGGACAAGAGACCCAGTACTTC. It specifies CASSLAGLAGGQETQYF.

The chain uses TRBV6-5 and TRBJ1-1; 7 bases fit TRBD1. This CDR3 comprises 14 residues. V was clipped by 2 bases and J by 0 bases; unmatched bases: 0. Germline CDR1 reads MNHEY; CDR2 reads SVGAGI. The CDR3 bases are TGTGCCAGCAGTTACGGACAGGTGAACACTGAAGCTTTCTTT. It is translated as CASSYGQVNTEAFF.

The chain uses TRBV5-5 and TRBJ1-4; no definite D call. The CDR3 contains 15 residues. V dropped 2 bases and J dropped 0 bases, with 8 bases sitting between them. In germline, CDR1 is SGHKS, CDR2 YYEKEE (reference sequence). CDR3 sequence: CASSFYQATNEKLFF. The CDR3 bases are TGTGCCAGCAGCTTTTATCAGGCAACTAATGAAAAACTGTTTTTT.

The V call is TRBV15, the J call TRBJ1-2; D is perhaps TRBD1 (5 bases). Germline values: CDR1 LNHNV, CDR2 YYDKDF (reference sequence). The CDR3 totals 15 residues. Trimming cost V 4 bases and J 8 bases, with 20 bases left between them. The CDR3: CATSKQQVTFGGYTF. As DNA, the CDR3 is TGTGCCACCAGCAAGCAACAGGTTACCTTCGGGGGCTACACCTTC.

CDR3 nucleotide sequence: TGTGCCAGCAGTTTAGACGGTAGGGGCTATGGCTACACCTTC. The encoded protein is CASSLDGRGYGYTF. The chain employs TRBV27 and TRBJ1-2; possibly TRBD1 for D (5 bases). The CDR3 totals 14 residues. From germline, CDR1 is MNHEY and CDR2 SMNVEV (reference sequence). Trimming removed 2 bases from V and 4 bases from J, with 11 bases in between.

V usage is TRBV27 and J usage is TRBJ1-2, with a possible D match to TRBD1 (5 bases). This CDR3 region has 13 residues. The V end was cut by 3 bases, the J end by 7 bases, with 12 bases between. Germline lookup yields CDR1 MNHEY and CDR2 SMNVEV (reference sequence). The CDR3 DNA reads as TGTGCCAGCAGTTTCGCAGGGCTCGGTGGCTACACCTTC. Its translation: CASSFAGLGGYTF.

J is TRBJ1-2 and V is TRBV4-2; D might be TRBD1 (6 bases). The CDR3 spans 15 residues. Germline V gene data show CDR1 as LGHNA and CDR2 as YNFKEQ. V was cut by 4 bases and J by 6 bases, with 18 bases left in between. In nucleotides, the CDR3 is TGTGCCAGCAGCCCCCGAGGGGGTTTTGTCCATGGCTACACCTTC. Residues: CASSPRGGFVHGYTF.

A single count supports this clone. This chain connects TRBV30 to TRBJ1-2; tentative D call: TRBD1 (6 bases). This CDR3 spans 16 amino acids. Trimming removed 2 bases at V and 3 bases at J, with 19 bases between. The germline CDR1 and CDR2 sequences are GTSNPN and SVGIG (reference sequence). In DNA, the CDR3 is TGTGCCTGGAGTCCGATTGACAGGTCTGCGGACTATGGCTACACCTTC. The encoded protein is CAWSPIDRSADYGYTF.

Only one count was recorded for this clone. This chain links TRBV5-1 with TRBJ1-1, with 8 bases that match TRBD1. Trimming at V came to 4 bases and at J to 1 base, leaving 6 bases not matched to a gene. CDR1 and CDR2 (germline): SGHRS, YFSETQ. The CDR3 spans 15 residues. CDR3 nucleotides: TGCGCCAGCAGCCCAAGACAGGGGCCGAACACTGAAGCTTTCTTT. This encodes CASSPRQGPNTEAFF.

The genes are TRBV27 and TRBJ2-7; D possibly corresponds to TRBD1 (6 bases). This CDR3 contains 16 residues. Trimming removed 6 bases from V and 3 bases from J, with 21 bases in between. Germline loops: CDR1 MNHEY, CDR2 SMNVEV (reference sequence). The CDR3 is CASSLRDISLNYEQYF. CDR3 DNA sequence: TGTGCCAGCAGCCTCCGGGACATCTCCCTGAACTACGAGCAGTACTTC.

The gene calls are TRBV3-1 (or the pseudogene TRBV3-2) and TRBJ1-1; TRBD1 might be the D (5 bases). The V gene's germline CDR1 is LGHDT and CDR2 YNNKEL (reference sequence). V was clipped by 4 bases and J by 4 bases, with 13 bases between them. The CDR3 length is 14 residues. CDR3: CASSPPGFRTEAFF. The CDR3 bases are TGTGCCAGCAGCCCCCCAGGGTTTCGCACTGAAGCTTTCTTT.

The chain carries TRBV5-1 and TRBJ1-1; 7 bases align to TRBD1. V shed 4 bases and J 4 bases; nucleotides not matched to a gene: 4. The CDR3 extends over 13 amino acids. Germline V gene lookup returns CDR1 SGHRS and CDR2 YFSETQ. Here the CDR3 DNA reads TGCGCCAGCAGCCTGAACAGGGGCACTGAAGCTTTCTTT. It codes for CASSLNRGTEAFF.

The CDR3 coding sequence is TGTGCCAGCAACGAACAGGGTAGTCGGACTGAAGCTTTCTTT. Amino acid sequence: CASNEQGSRTEAFF. This rearrangement joins TRBV6-4 to TRBJ1-1, with D maybe TRBD1 (6 bases). Germline V gene data show CDR1 as MRHNA and CDR2 as SNTAGT. The CDR3 is 14 residues long. Trimming removed 7 bases from V and 5 bases from J, with 17 bases in between.

V and J are TRBV10-1 and TRBJ2-5; 11 bases are a match to TRBD1. Trimming took 0 bases from V and 4 from J; bases not matched to a gene: 10. Looked up from germline, CDR1 is WNHNN and CDR2 is SYGVQD (reference sequence). The CDR3 has 18 residues. The CDR3 loop reads CASSESGPGQGARETQYF. CDR3 nucleotide sequence: TGCGCCAGCAGTGAGTCGGGCCCTGGACAGGGGGCCCGAGAGACCCAGTACTTC.